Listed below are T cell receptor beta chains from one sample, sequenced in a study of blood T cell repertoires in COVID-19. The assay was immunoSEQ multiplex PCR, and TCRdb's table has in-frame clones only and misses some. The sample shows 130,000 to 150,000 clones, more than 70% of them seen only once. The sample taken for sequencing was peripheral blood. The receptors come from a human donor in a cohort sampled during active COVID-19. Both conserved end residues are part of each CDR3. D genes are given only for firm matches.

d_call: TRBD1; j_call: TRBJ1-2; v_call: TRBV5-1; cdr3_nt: TGCGCCAGCAGCTTGGAAACCCAACAGGGGAGTGGCTACACCTTC; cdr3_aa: CASSLETQQGSGYTF
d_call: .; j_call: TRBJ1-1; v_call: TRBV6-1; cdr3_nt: TGTGCCAGCAGTGAAACGGGGGGCCGCCGGGGAGGGGGAGCTTTCTTT; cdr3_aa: CASSETGGRRGGGAFF
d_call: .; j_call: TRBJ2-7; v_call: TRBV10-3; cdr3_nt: TGTGCCATCAGGGTGGGGGGAGCGGAAAACGCCTACGAGCAGTACTTC; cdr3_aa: CAIRVGGAENAYEQYF
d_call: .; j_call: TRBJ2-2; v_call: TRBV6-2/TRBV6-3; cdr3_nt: TGTGCCAGCAGTTCGGTAGCTATAGGGGAGCTGTTTTTT; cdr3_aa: CASSSVAIGELFF
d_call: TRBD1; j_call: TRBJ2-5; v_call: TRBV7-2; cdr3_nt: TGTGCCAGCGGCAGGGGGCCCCAAGAGACCCAGTACTTC; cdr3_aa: CASGRGPQETQYF
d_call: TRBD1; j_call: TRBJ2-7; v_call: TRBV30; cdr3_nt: TGTGCCTGGAGTTACGACAGGGGGAACTACGAGCAGTACTTC; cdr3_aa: CAWSYDRGNYEQYF
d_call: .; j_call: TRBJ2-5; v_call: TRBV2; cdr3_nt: TGTGCCAGCAGTCGCAGGGGGGTAGAGACCCAGTACTTC; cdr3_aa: CASSRRGVETQYF
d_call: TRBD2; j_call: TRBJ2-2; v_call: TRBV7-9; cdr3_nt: TGTGCCAGCAGCTTAGTAGCGGGAGGCACCGGGGAGCTGTTTTTT; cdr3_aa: CASSLVAGGTGELFF
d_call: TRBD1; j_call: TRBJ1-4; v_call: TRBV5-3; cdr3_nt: TGTGCCAGAAGCTTGGACAGGGGGCTGGAAGGAAAACTGTTTTTT; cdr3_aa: CARSLDRGLEGKLFF
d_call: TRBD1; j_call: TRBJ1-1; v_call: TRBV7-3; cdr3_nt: TGTGCCAGCAGCCGACAGGGTTGGACTGAAGCTTTCTTT; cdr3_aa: CASSRQGWTEAFF
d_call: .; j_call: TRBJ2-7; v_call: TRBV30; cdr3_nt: TGTGCCTGGAGTGTACGGCAGGGTCTCTACGAGCAGTACTTC; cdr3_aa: CAWSVRQGLYEQYF
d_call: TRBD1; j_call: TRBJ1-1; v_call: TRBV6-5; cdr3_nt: TGTGCCAGCAGTCCCGGACAGGGGGAAATCGAAGCTTTCTTT; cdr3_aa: CASSPGQGEIEAFF
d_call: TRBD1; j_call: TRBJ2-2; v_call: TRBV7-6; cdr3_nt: TGTGCCAGCAGCAACGGACAGGGGGCAGGGGAGCTGTTTTTT; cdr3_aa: CASSNGQGAGELFF
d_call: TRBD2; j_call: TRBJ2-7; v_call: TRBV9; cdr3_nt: TGTGCCAGCAGCGTAGGCGGGGGAAACCCCTACGAGCAGTACTTC; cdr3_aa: CASSVGGGNPYEQYF